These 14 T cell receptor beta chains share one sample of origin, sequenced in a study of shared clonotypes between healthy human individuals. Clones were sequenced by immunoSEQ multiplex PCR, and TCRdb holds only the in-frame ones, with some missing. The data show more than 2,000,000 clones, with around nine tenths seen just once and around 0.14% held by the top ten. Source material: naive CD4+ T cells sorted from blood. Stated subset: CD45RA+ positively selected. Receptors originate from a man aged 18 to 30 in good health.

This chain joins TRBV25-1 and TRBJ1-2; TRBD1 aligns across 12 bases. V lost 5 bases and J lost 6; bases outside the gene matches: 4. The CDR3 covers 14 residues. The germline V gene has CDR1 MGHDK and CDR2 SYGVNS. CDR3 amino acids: CASSYGTGGHGYTF. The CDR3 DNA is TGTGCCAGCAGTTATGGGACAGGGGGCCATGGCTACACCTTC.

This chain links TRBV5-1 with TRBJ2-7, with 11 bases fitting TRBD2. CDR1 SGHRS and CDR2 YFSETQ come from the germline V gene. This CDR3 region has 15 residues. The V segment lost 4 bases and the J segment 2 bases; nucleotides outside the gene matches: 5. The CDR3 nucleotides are TGCGCCAGCAGCCAGCGGACTAGCGGGCCCTACGAGCAGTACTTC. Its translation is CASSQRTSGPYEQYF. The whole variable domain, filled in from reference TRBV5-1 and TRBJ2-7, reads KAGVTQTPRYLIKTRGQQVTLSCSPISGHRSVSWYQQTPGQGLQFLFEYFSETQRNKGNFPGRFSGRQFSNSRSEMNVSTLELGDSALYLCASSQRTSGPYEQYFGPGTRLTVT.

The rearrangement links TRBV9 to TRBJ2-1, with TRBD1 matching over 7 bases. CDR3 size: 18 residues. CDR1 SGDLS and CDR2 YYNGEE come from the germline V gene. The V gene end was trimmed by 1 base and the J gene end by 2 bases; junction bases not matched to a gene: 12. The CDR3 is CASSVRGRDALTYNEQFF. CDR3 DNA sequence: TGTGCCAGCAGCGTAAGGGGGCGTGACGCCCTCACCTACAATGAGCAGTTCTTC.

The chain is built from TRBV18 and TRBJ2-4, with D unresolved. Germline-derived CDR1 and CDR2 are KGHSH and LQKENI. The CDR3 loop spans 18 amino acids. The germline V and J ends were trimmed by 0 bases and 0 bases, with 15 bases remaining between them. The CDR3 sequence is CASSPPVEMGLAKNIQYF. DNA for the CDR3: TGTGCCAGCTCACCACCCGTAGAGATGGGCCTAGCCAAAAACATTCAGTACTTC.

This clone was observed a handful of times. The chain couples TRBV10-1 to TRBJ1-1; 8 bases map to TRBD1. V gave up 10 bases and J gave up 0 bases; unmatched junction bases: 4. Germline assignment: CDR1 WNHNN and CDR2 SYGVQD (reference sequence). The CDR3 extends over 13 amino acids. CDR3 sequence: CATRTGMNTEAFF. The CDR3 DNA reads TGCGCCACCAGGACAGGGATGAACACTGAAGCTTTCTTT.

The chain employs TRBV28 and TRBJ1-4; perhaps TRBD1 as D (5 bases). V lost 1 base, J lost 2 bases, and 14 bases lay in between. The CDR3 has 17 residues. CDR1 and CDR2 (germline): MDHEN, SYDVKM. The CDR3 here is CASSLLGTPGTNEKLFF. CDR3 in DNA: TGTGCCAGCAGTTTATTGGGGACCCCTGGGACTAATGAAAAACTGTTTTTT. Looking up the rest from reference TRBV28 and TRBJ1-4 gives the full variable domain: DVKVTQSSRYLVKRTGEKVFLECVQDMDHENMFWYRQDPGLGLRLIYFSYDVKMKEKGDIPEGYSVSREKKERFSLILESASTNQTSMYLCASSLLGTPGTNEKLFFGSGTQLSVL.

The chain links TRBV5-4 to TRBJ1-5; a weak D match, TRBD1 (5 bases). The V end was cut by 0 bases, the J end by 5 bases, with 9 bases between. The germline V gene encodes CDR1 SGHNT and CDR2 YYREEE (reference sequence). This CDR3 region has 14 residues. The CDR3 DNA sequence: TGTGCCAGCAGCTTGGGAGGGGCGGATCAGCCCCAGCATTTT. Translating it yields CASSLGGADQPQHF.

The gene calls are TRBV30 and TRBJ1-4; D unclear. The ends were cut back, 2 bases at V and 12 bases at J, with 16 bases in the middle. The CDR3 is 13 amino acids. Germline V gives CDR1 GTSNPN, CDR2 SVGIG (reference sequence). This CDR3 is CAWSPPAFGELFF. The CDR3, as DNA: TGTGCCTGGAGTCCCCCGGCGTTCGGGGAACTGTTTTTT.

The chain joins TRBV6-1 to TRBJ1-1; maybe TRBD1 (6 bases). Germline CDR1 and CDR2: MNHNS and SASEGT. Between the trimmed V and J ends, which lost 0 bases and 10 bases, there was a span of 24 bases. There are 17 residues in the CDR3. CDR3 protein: CASSEAPTGSGQSRAFF. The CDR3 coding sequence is TGTGCCAGCAGTGAAGCTCCAACAGGGAGCGGGCAAAGTCGAGCTTTCTTT.

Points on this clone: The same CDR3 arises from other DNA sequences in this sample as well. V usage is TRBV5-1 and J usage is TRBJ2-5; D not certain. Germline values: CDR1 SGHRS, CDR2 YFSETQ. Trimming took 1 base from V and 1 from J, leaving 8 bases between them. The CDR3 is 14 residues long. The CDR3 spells CASSLTDSQETQYF. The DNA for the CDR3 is TGCGCCAGCAGCTTGACAGACTCCCAAGAGACCCAGTACTTC. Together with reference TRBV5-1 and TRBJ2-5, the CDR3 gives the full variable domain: KAGVTQTPRYLIKTRGQQVTLSCSPISGHRSVSWYQQTPGQGLQFLFEYFSETQRNKGNFPGRFSGRQFSNSRSEMNVSTLELGDSALYLCASSLTDSQETQYFGPGTRLLVL.

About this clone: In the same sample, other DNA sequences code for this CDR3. The CDR3 here is CASSPGQDYGYTF. Written as DNA, the CDR3 is TGTGCCAGCAGTCCAGGGCAGGACTATGGCTACACCTTC. The chain employs TRBV2 and TRBJ1-2, with D perhaps matching TRBD1 (5 bases). Per the germline V gene, CDR1 is SNHLY and CDR2 is FYNNEI. There are 13 residues in the CDR3. V was clipped by 5 bases and J by 3 bases, with 10 bases between them.

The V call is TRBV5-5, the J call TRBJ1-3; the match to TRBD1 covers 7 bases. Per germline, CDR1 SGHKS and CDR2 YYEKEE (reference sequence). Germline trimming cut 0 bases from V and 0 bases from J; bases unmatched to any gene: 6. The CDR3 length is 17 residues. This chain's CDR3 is CASSLGGTELSGNTIYF. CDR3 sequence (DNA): TGTGCCAGCAGCTTGGGGGGGACAGAACTCTCTGGAAACACCATATATTTT.

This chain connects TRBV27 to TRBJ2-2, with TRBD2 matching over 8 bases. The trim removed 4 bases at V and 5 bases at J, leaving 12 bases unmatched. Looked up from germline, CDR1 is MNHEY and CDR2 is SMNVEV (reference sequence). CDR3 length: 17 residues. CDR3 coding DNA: TGTGCCAGCAGTTCCGACTTCGGGACTAGTCTGACCGGGGAGCTGTTTTTT. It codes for CASSSDFGTSLTGELFF.

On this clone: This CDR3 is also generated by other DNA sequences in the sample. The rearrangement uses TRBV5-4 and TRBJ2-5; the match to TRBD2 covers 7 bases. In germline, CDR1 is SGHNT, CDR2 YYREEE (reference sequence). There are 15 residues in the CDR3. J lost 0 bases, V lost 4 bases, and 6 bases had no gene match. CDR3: CASSLGLADQETQYF. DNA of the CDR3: TGTGCCAGCAGCCTGGGTCTAGCGGACCAAGAGACCCAGTACTTC.